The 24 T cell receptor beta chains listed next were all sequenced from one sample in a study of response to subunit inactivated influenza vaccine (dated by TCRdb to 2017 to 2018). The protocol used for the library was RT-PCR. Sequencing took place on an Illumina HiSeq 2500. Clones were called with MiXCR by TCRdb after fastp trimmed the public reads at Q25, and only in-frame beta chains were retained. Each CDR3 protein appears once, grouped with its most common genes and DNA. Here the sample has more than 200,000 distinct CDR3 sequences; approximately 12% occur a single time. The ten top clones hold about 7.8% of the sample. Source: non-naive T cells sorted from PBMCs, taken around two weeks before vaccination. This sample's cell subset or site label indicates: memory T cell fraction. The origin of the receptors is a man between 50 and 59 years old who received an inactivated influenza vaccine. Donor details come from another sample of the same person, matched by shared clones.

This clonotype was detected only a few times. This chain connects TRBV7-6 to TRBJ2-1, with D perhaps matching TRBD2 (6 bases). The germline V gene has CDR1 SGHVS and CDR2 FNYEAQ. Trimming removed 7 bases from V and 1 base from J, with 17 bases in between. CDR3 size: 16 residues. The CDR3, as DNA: TGTGCCAGCACGACCGGGACTCCAACGTCCTACAATGAGCAGTTCTTC. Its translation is CASTTGTPTSYNEQFF.

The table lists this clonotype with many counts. Written as DNA, the CDR3 is TGTGCCAGCAGGGAGGGGAACTACGAGCAGTACTTC. Translation gives CASREGNYEQYF. The V gene is TRBV6-6, the J gene TRBJ2-7; D might be TRBD2 (6 bases). Germline V CDR1 and CDR2: MNHNY, SVGAGI (reference sequence). Trimming removed 6 bases at V and 3 bases at J, with 9 bases between. This CDR3 is 12 amino acids long.

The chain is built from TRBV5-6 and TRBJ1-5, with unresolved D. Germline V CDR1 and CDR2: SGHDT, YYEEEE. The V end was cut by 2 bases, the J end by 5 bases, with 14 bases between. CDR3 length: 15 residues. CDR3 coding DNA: TGTGCCAGCAGCTTTCTAACTCAAAGGGATCAGCCCCAGCATTTT. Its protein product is CASSFLTQRDQPQHF.

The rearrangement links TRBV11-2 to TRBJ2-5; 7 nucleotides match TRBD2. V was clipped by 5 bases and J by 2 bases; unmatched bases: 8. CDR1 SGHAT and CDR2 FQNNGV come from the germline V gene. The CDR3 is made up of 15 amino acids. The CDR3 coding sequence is TGTGCCAGCAGCCCCTCGAACGGGGGGCAAGAGACCCAGTACTTC. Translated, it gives CASSPSNGGQETQYF.

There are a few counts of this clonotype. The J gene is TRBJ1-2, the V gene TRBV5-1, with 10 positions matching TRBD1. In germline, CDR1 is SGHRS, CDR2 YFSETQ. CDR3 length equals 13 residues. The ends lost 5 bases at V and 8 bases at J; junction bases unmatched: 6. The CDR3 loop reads CASRIDRGLGYTF. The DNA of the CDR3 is TGCGCCAGCAGGATCGACAGGGGGCTCGGCTACACCTTC.

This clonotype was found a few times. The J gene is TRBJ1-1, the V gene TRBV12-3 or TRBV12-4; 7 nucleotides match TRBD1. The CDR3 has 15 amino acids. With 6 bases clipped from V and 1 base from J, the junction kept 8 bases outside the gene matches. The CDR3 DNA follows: TGTGCCAGCAGCCCCGGGACAGTCAAGAACACTGAAGCTTTCTTT. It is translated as CASSPGTVKNTEAFF.

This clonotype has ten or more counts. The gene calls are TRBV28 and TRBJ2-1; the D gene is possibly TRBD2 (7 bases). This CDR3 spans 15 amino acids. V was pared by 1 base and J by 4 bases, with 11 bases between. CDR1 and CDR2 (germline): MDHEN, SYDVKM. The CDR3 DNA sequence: TGTGCCAGCAGTTTATTCGGGGGGCGATACAATGAGCAGTTCTTC. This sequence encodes CASSLFGGRYNEQFF.

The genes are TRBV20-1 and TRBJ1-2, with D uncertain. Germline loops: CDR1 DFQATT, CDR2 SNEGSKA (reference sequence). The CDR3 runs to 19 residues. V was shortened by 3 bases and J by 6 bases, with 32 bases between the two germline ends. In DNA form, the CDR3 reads TGCAGTGCTAGTGATGGCGCCATAGCCCCCCGAACCACCCTGAATGGCTACACCTTC. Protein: CSASDGAIAPRTTLNGYTF.

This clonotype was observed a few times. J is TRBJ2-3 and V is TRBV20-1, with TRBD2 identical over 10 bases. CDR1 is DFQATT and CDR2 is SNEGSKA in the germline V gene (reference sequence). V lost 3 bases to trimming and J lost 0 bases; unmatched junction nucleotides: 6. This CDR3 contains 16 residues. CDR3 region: CSASPPSGGSTDTQYF. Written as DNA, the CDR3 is TGCAGTGCTAGCCCTCCTAGCGGGGGTAGCACAGATACGCAGTATTTT.

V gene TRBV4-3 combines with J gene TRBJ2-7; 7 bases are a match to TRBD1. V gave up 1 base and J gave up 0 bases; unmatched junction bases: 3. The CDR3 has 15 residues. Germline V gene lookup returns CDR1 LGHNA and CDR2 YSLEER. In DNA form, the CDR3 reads TGCGCCAGCAGCCAAGGGGCAGGGGGCTCCTACGAGCAGTACTTC. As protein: CASSQGAGGSYEQYF.

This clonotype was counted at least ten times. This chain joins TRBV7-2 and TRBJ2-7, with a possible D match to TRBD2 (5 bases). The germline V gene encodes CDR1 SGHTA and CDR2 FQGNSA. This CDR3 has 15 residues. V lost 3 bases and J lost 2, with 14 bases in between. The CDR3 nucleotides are TGTGCCAGCAGCTTGCAGACCGCGAGGGCCTACGAGCAGTACTTC. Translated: CASSLQTARAYEQYF. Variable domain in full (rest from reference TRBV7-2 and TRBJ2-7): GAGVSQSPSNKVTEKGKDVELRCDPISGHTALYWYRQSLGQGLEFLIYFQGNSAPDKSGLPSDRFSAERTGGSVSTLTIQRTQQEDSAVYLCASSLQTARAYEQYFGPGTRLTVT.

The CDR3 is CASSTAGHGSDGQYF. The CDR3 region has the DNA TGCGCCAGCAGTACGGCGGGACACGGCTCGGATGGGCAGTACTTC. The chain uses TRBV5-1 and TRBJ2-7; either TRBD1 or TRBD2 may fit D (6 bases each). V lost 5 bases and J lost 9, with 24 bases in between. Per germline, CDR1 SGHRS and CDR2 YFSETQ. This CDR3 has 15 residues.

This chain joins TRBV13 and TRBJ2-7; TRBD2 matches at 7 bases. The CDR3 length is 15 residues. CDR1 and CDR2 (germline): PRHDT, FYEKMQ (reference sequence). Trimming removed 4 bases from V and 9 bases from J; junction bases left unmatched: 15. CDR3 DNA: TGTGCCAGCAGCTCCATTAGCGGGTCCCAACCCCTGCAGTACTTC. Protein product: CASSSISGSQPLQYF.

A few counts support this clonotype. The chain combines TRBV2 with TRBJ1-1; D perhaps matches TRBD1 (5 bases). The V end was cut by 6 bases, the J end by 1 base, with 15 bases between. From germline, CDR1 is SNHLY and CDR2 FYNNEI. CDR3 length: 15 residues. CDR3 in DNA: TGTGCCAGCAGGGCATTTGGGGGAGGGAACACTGAAGCTTTCTTT. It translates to CASRAFGGGNTEAFF.

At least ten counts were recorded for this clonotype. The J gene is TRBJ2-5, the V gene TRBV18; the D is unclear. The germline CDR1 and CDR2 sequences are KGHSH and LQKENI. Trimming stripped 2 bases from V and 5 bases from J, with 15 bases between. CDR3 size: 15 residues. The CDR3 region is CASSPGAGVGETQYF. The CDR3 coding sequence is TGTGCCAGCTCACCAGGTGCAGGAGTTGGTGAGACCCAGTACTTC.

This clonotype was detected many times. CDR3: CSAKTMTSGSMNTGELFF. The CDR3 DNA reads as TGCAGTGCTAAAACGATGACTAGCGGGAGTATGAACACCGGGGAGCTGTTTTTT. V and J are TRBV20-1 and TRBJ2-2, with 12 nucleotides matching TRBD2. Germline V gives CDR1 DFQATT, CDR2 SNEGSKA (reference sequence). CDR3 size: 18 residues. Trimming took 4 bases from V and 1 from J; bases not matched to a gene: 10.

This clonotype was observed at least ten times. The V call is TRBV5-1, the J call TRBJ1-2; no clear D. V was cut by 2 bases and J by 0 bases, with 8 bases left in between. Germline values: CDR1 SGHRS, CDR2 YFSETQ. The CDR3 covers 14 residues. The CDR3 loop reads CASSLEGANYGYTF. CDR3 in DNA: TGCGCCAGCAGCTTAGAGGGAGCTAACTATGGCTACACCTTC.

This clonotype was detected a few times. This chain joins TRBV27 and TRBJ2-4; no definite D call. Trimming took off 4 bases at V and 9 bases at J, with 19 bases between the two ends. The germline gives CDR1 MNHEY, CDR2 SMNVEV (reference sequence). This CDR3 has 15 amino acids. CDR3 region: CASSSHGTRVAIQYF. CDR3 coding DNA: TGTGCCAGCAGTTCCCACGGCACCCGGGTAGCCATTCAGTACTTC.

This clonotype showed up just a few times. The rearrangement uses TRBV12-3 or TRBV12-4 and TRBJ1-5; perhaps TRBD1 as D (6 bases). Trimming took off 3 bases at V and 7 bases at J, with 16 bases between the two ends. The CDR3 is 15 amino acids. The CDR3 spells CASSFYRDFPQPQHF. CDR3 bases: TGTGCCAGCAGTTTCTACAGGGACTTCCCCCAGCCCCAGCATTTT.

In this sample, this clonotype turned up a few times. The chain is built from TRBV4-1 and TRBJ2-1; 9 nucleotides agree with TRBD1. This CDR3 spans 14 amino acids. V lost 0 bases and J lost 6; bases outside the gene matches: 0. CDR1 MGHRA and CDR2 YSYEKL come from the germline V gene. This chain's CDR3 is CASSQEDRGNEQFF. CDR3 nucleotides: TGCGCCAGCAGCCAAGAGGACAGGGGCAATGAGCAGTTCTTC.

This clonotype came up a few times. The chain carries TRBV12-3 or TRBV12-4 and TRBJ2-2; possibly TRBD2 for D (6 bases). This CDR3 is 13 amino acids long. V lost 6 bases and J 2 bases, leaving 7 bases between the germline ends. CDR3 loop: CASRGGNTGELFF. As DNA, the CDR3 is TGTGCCAGCAGGGGGGGTAACACCGGGGAGCTGTTTTTT.

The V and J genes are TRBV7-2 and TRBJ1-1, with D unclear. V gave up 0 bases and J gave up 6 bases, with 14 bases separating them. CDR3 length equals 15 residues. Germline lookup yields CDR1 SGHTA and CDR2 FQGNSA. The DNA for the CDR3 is TGTGCCAGCAGCTTAGCGATACCGGGTTGGGCTGAAGCTTTCTTT. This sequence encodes CASSLAIPGWAEAFF.

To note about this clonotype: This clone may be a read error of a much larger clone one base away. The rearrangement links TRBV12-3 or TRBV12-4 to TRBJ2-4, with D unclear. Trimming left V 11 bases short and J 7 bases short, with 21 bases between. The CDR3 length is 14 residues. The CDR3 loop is CASTPNPTWNIQYF. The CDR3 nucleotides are TGTGCCTCAACCCCGAACCCAACCTGGAACATTCAGTACTTC.

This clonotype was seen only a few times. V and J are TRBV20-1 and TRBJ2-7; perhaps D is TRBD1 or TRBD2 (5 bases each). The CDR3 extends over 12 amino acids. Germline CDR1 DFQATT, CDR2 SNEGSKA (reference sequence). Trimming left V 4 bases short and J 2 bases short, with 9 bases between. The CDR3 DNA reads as TGCAGTGCTACCATGGGACCCTACGAGCAGTACTTC. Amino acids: CSATMGPYEQYF.